This T cell receptor (beta chain) was identified during a study of shared clonotypes between healthy human individuals (TCRdb year 2020). Concerning the study at large: The cohort included a few men and a couple of women between 18 and 49 years of age. For each donor, three plates each were used for CD4 naive and CD4 memory, two plates were used for CD8 naive, and one plate was used for CD8 memory. Each donor's leukapheresis produced roughly between roughly 0.9 and 9 billion PBMCs. Different laboratories and diverse techniques were used to prepare libraries and sequence TCR repertoires, to increase sequencing depth and limit assay-specific biases. Blood TCR repertoires of five healthy adults were deeply sequenced to estimate repertoire size and the extent of clonotype sharing between individuals.

Study-level results and caveats: Incomplete sequencing was indicated by rarefaction of sorted-subset datasets, despite the large sequencing depth. The small number of donors limited the genetic and exposure-history diversity represented. Pairwise subsampling led to the expectation that sequencing depth would affect the degree of clonotype sharing among donors. Only blood was sampled, and tissue TCR repertoires likely differ from those in blood. When a handful of donors were compared, the shared fraction of clonotypes was about 5% for naive CD4, around 4% for naive CD8, roughly 2.5% for memory CD4, and around 0.37% for memory CD8. Compared with non-shared clonotypes, clonotypes shared by all four sorted-subset donors had higher generation probabilities. Larger estimated clonotype richness was generally found for naive subsets than for memory subsets.

Healthy HIV-negative adults with no recently reported acute infections or vaccinations were included as donors. Every donor was a Caucasian adult residing in Nashville, Tennessee, USA. CD4+ T cells were enriched by magnetic negative selection, after which naive cells were positively selected on CD45RA and the negative fraction was taken as the memory subset. After blood collection by leukapheresis, PBMCs were isolated using Ficoll-Histopaque density gradient centrifugation and then cryopreserved in the vapor phase of liquid nitrogen. Analytical flow cytometry was used to check the purity and quantity of every magnetically sorted T cell population. Each sorted fraction had its genomic DNA isolated and then quantified by UV absorbance on a Nanodrop 2000c. The germline ends are 12 bases apart after V is trimmed by 5 bases and J by 5 bases. CDR1 and CDR2 are read off the germline V gene as MNHEY and SVGAGI. Reading from cysteine to phenylalanine, the CDR3 counts 14 amino acids. This entry keeps only the CDR3 DNA: 42 bases, framed from base 1.

Concerning this clone: No cognate antigen has been identified for it. One base away there is no much larger clone; base qualities are not given.

Using the deep immunoSEQ assay, TCR CDR3 regions were amplified from genomic DNA by multiplex PCR. Extracted genomic DNA from each cell subset was distributed evenly across all wells of several immunoSEQ 96-well plates, and each plate was treated as a replicate. For sorted subsets, approximately 190 ng of genomic DNA, equivalent to around 29,000 T cell genomes, went into each replicate PCR. The purified libraries were quantified using a Qubit 3.0 fluorometer, sized with a Bioanalyzer 2100, and then quantified again using the KAPA Library Quantification kit. A separate single-read 150-cycle Illumina NextSeq 550 flow cell was used to sequence each immunoSEQ 96-well plate. The study's own analysis went as follows. Because the immunoSEQ output included only junctional sequences and no quality scores, the filtering could not be the same as the filtering used for full-length reads. Sequences were annotated with PyIR, a Python wrapper for IgBLAST v1.9, and V/J genes and CDR3 were assigned using IMGT germline references. Reads were filtered out if the reads had weak V/J assignments (E-value above 1e-6), no CDR3, stop codons, out-of-frame junctions, or ambiguous translated residues. A V3J clonotype was defined by an identical inferred V gene, J gene, and CDR3 amino acid sequence. Percentage overlap between repertoires was computed as shared unique clonotypes divided by the size of the smaller repertoire. RTK rarefaction, the Chao1 estimator, and Recon v2.1 estimates of unobserved clonotypes were used to assess repertoire richness. Generation probabilities for all TCRbeta clonotypes obtained by the gDNA method from a few donors were computed using OLGA. TCRdb took this table from immuneACCESS and kept in-frame rearrangements with V and J called. Such tables lack part of the clones; where checked against another copy, unresolved V genes explain under half of the gap, and the rest is unexplained. V, J and clone size were drawn from that table, and D and trimming were deduced from the DNA. This sample has millions of clones in its table, and roughly 92% of those were observed once. The ten largest clones capture around 0.14% of the sample.

The sequencing sample was made of naive CD4+ T cells sorted from blood. What this sample's cell subset or site label stands for: CD45RA+ positively selected. The TCR was taken from a young man in good health. The chain is assembled from TRBV6-5 and TRBJ2-2; a weak D assignment points to TRBD2 (5 bases agree). CDR3 region: CASSHGLTTGELFF. The nucleotide sequence reads as follows: TGTGCCAGCAGTCACGGACTGACTACCGGGGAGCTGTTTTTT.